The 25 T cell receptor beta chains presented below share a single source sample, sequenced in a study of cytomegalovirus exposure and HLA in healthy donors. The PCR employed 60 Vbeta primers together with 13 Jbeta primers. The table came from immunoSEQ multiplex PCR; TCRdb's copy has only in-frame clones and leaves some out. The sample records more than 95,000 clones, about 86% being singletons. Sequenced sample: PBMCs. The receptor set was obtained from a woman aged 30 to 39 in good health and CMV-seronegative.

The rearrangement joins TRBV6-5 to TRBJ2-7, with D maybe TRBD2 (6 bases). This CDR3 comprises 16 residues. Germline values: CDR1 MNHEY, CDR2 SVGAGI. Trimming took 0 bases from V and 2 from J, leaving 14 bases between them. In DNA form, the CDR3 reads TGTGCCAGCAGTTACTCCCCCGAGCCTAGCGCCTACGAGCAGTACTTC. It codes for CASSYSPEPSAYEQYF.

This sequence joins TRBV7-7 and TRBJ2-1; 10 positions match TRBD2. Per germline, CDR1 SSHAT and CDR2 FNYEAQ (reference sequence). Trimming at V came to 5 bases and at J to 0 bases, leaving 1 base not matched to a gene. The CDR3 spans 15 residues. The CDR3 DNA is TGTGCCAGCAGCCCTAGCGGGAGCTCCTACAATGAGCAGTTCTTC. As protein: CASSPSGSSYNEQFF.

CDR3 sequence reads: CASSQLLAGDYNEQFF. The CDR3 coding sequence is TGCGCCAGCAGCCAACTACTAGCGGGAGACTACAATGAGCAGTTCTTC. The chain links TRBV4-3 to TRBJ2-1; TRBD2 matches 11 bases. V lost 2 bases, J lost 3 bases, and 3 bases stayed unmatched. In germline, CDR1 is LGHNA, CDR2 YSLEER. The CDR3 is 16 amino acids.

The table lists this clone with a few counts. This rearrangement joins TRBV4-1 to TRBJ2-2; D unclear. CDR1 and CDR2 from the germline V gene are MGHRA and YSYEKL. The V end was cut by 4 bases, the J end by 2 bases, with 17 bases between. The CDR3 runs 17 residues. In nucleotides, the CDR3 is TGCGCCAGCAGCCTCCCTGAGCGTCAACCCAACACCGGGGAGCTGTTTTTT. Translating gives CASSLPERQPNTGELFF.

In this sample, this clone turned up once. The CDR3 nucleotides read TGCGCCAGCAGCCAAGATTATAGCGGGAGTCGAACAGATACGCAGTATTTT. It yields the protein CASSQDYSGSRTDTQYF. The chain links TRBV4-3 to TRBJ2-3, with 9 bases lining up with TRBD2. This CDR3 has 17 amino acids. CDR1 is LGHNA, CDR2 YSLEER, per germline. V shed 0 bases, J shed 3 bases, and the junction held 7 bases outside the gene matches.

The chain recombines TRBV5-1 with TRBJ1-1, with 10 bases matching TRBD1. This CDR3 region has 13 residues. J gave up 6 bases and V 2 bases, and 1 base lay outside the gene matches. Germline V lookup: CDR1 SGHRS, CDR2 YFSETQ. CDR3 amino acids: CASSLGTGAEAFF. CDR3 coding DNA: TGCGCCAGCAGCTTAGGGACAGGGGCTGAAGCTTTCTTT.

The chain combines TRBV7-2 with TRBJ1-5; the D gene is possibly TRBD1 (5 bases). The V and J ends lost 2 bases and 6 bases respectively, with 5 bases between them. The CDR3 sequence is 12 residues long. Germline CDR1 is SGHTA and CDR2 is FQGNSA. This CDR3 is CASSLRGQPQHF. DNA for the CDR3: TGTGCCAGCAGCTTAAGGGGTCAGCCCCAGCATTTT.

The genes are TRBV21-1 and TRBJ2-5; TRBD1 was called by the table and not checked on the DNA. TRBV21-1 is a listed pseudogene. The CDR3 runs to 19 residues. CDR3: CASSKTRTGPLIRGQTQYF. CDR3 coding DNA: TGTGCCAGCAGCAAGACCAGGACAGGGCCACTCATCAGGGGGCAAACCCAGTACTTC.

The genes are TRBV7-2 and TRBJ2-7; 10 bases are shared with TRBD2. CDR3 size: 18 residues. Germline loops: CDR1 SGHTA, CDR2 FQGNSA. V shed 1 base, J shed 4 bases, and the junction held 13 bases outside the gene matches. The CDR3 DNA follows: TGTGCCAGCAGCTTAGTAGGGGGTAGCGGGAGGCAGGCGTACGAGCAGTACTTC. This gives the protein CASSLVGGSGRQAYEQYF.

This clone was detected only a few times. The V and J genes are TRBV7-9 and TRBJ1-4; no reliable D call. V shed 7 bases and J shed 6 bases, with 15 bases lying between them. In germline, CDR1 is SEHNR, CDR2 FQNEAQ (reference sequence). This CDR3 contains 14 residues. The CDR3 DNA follows: TGTGCCAGCACCCCTGGGCAGTCCGATGAAAAACTGTTTTTT. It translates to CASTPGQSDEKLFF.

The chain carries TRBV19 and TRBJ2-5; 8 nucleotides match TRBD1. The CDR3 loop spans 16 amino acids. Trimming removed 2 bases from V and 5 bases from J; junction bases left unmatched: 10. Germline loops: CDR1 LNHDA, CDR2 SQIVND (reference sequence). CDR3 residues: CASSIKAGQGGETQYF. As DNA, the CDR3 is TGTGCCAGTAGTATAAAAGCTGGACAGGGCGGGGAGACCCAGTACTTC. Full variable domain (outside the CDR3, taken from reference TRBV19 and TRBJ2-5): DGGITQSPKYLFRKEGQNVTLSCEQNLNHDAMYWYRQDPGQGLRLIYYSQIVNDFQKGDIAEGYSVSREKKESFPLTVTSAQKNPTAFYLCASSIKAGQGGETQYFGPGTRLLVL.

The V call is TRBV4-1, the J call TRBJ2-1, with unresolved D. CDR1 and CDR2 (germline): MGHRA, YSYEKL. CDR3 length equals 12 residues. V dropped 0 bases and J dropped 10 bases, with 7 bases sitting between them. CDR3 amino acids: CASSQDVREQFF. DNA for the CDR3: TGCGCCAGCAGCCAAGATGTCAGGGAGCAGTTCTTC.

J is TRBJ2-3 and V is TRBV19; 7 nucleotides line up with TRBD1. The germline gives CDR1 LNHDA, CDR2 SQIVND (reference sequence). V was clipped by 5 bases and J by 2 bases; unmatched bases: 4. This CDR3 is 14 amino acids long. The CDR3 sequence is CASSSGTVTDTQYF. The CDR3, as DNA: TGTGCCAGTAGTTCTGGGACAGTCACAGATACGCAGTATTTT.

This clone was found a few times. The gene calls are TRBV5-6 and TRBJ2-5, with 7 bases that match TRBD1. The CDR3 has 14 amino acids. Germline trimming cut 4 bases from V and 0 bases from J; bases unmatched to any gene: 3. Germline lookup yields CDR1 SGHDT and CDR2 YYEEEE. CDR3 residues: CASSPDRDQETQYF. The CDR3 DNA reads TGTGCCAGCAGCCCCGACAGGGACCAAGAGACCCAGTACTTC.

V usage is TRBV27 and J usage is TRBJ2-3, with TRBD1 matching 7 bases. The CDR3 loop spans 13 amino acids. CDR1 and CDR2 (germline): MNHEY, SMNVEV (reference sequence). V lost 5 bases and J lost 3; bases outside the gene matches: 2. The chain's CDR3 is CASSEQGTDTQYF. The CDR3 region has the DNA TGTGCCAGCAGTGAACAGGGGACAGATACGCAGTATTTT.

This sequence joins TRBV10-1 and TRBJ1-1, with D possibly matching TRBD1 (6 bases). The V and J ends lost 0 bases and 2 bases respectively, with 10 bases between them. This CDR3 is built from 15 residues. Looked up from germline, CDR1 is WNHNN and CDR2 is SYGVQD (reference sequence). CDR3 nucleotides: TGCGCCAGCAGTGAGTCAGCGGGGGCTAACACTGAAGCTTTCTTT. Its translation: CASSESAGANTEAFF.

The chain combines TRBV4-1 with TRBJ2-7, with 7 bases aligning to TRBD1. V trimming: 4 bases; J trimming: 4 bases; junction bases outside the gene matches: 7. CDR1 and CDR2 from the germline V gene are MGHRA and YSYEKL. This CDR3 is 14 amino acids long. CDR3 DNA: TGCGCCAGCAGCCTAGGGACAGTGAATTACGAGCAGTACTTC. Its translation: CASSLGTVNYEQYF.

This rearrangement joins TRBV14 to TRBJ2-7; D is unresolved. V dropped 0 bases and J dropped 4 bases, with 22 bases sitting between them. The germline V gene encodes CDR1 SGHDN and CDR2 FVKESK. This CDR3 is built from 18 residues. The CDR3 reads CASSQEKVASVERYEQYF. The DNA of the CDR3 is TGTGCCAGCAGCCAAGAAAAGGTAGCCAGCGTAGAGAGGTACGAGCAGTACTTC.

This clone has just a few counts. This chain uses TRBV6-1 with TRBJ1-1; D not resolved. Germline assignment: CDR1 MNHNS and CDR2 SASEGT. This CDR3 has 11 residues. Trimming took 5 bases from V and 2 from J, leaving 3 bases between them. The CDR3 DNA sequence: TGTGCCAGCAGTTCTAACACTGAAGCTTTCTTT. Translated: CASSSNTEAFF.

The gene calls are TRBV6-1 and TRBJ2-7; TRBD1 agrees at 7 bases. V shed 6 bases and J 2 bases; nucleotides not matched to a gene: 4. Germline V gene data show CDR1 as MNHNS and CDR2 as SASEGT. The CDR3 spans 13 residues. For the CDR3, the DNA is TGTGCCAGCAGGGCGACAGGGCCCTACGAGCAGTACTTC. This encodes CASRATGPYEQYF.

The rearrangement uses TRBV19 and TRBJ2-7, with 9 bases that match TRBD2. V dropped 3 bases and J dropped 2; count of bases not matched to a gene: 8. Germline V gene lookup returns CDR1 LNHDA and CDR2 SQIVND (reference sequence). This CDR3 is built from 16 residues. For the CDR3, the DNA is TGTGCCAGTAGTATTCTCCCGACTAGCGGACCCTACGAGCAGTACTTC. Protein sequence: CASSILPTSGPYEQYF.

The gene calls are TRBV5-6 and TRBJ2-7; TRBD2 might be the D (6 bases). Deletions cut 0 bases from V and 4 bases from J, with 11 bases between. This CDR3 comprises 14 residues. Germline CDR1 is SGHDT and CDR2 is YYEEEE. The CDR3 region has the DNA TGTGCCAGCAGCTTGGACGGGAGTGTATACGAGCAGTACTTC. It is translated as CASSLDGSVYEQYF. The full variable domain, its missing parts supplied by reference TRBV5-6 and TRBJ2-7, is DAGVTQSPTHLIKTRGQQVTLRCSPKSGHDTVSWYQQALGQGPQFIFQYYEEEERQRGNFPDRFSGHQFPNYSSELNVNALLLGDSALYLCASSLDGSVYEQYFGPGTRLTVT.

This clone was observed a single time. The chain joins TRBV5-1 to TRBJ1-5; 7 nucleotides match TRBD1. The CDR3 covers 15 residues. CDR1 and CDR2 (germline): SGHRS, YFSETQ. The junction had 3 bases not matched to a gene; V was cut back by 0 bases and J by 3 bases. CDR3 DNA: TGCGCCAGCAGCTTGGAAGGGACAGACAATCAGCCCCAGCATTTT. Residues: CASSLEGTDNQPQHF.

The rearrangement uses TRBV27 and TRBJ2-3; 15 nucleotides match TRBD2. The CDR3 runs 15 residues. The ends lost 5 bases at V and 6 bases at J; junction bases unmatched: 3. Germline CDR1 MNHEY, CDR2 SMNVEV (reference sequence). For the CDR3, the DNA is TGTGCCAGCAGTGGGGGGACTAGCGGGAGGGATACGCAGTATTTT. Encoded protein: CASSGGTSGRDTQYF.

CDR3 DNA: TGTGCCAGCAGCCGGGGGGGGCTCACAGATACGCAGTATTTT. This translates into CASSRGGLTDTQYF. This chain joins TRBV6-4 and TRBJ2-3, with 8 bases identical to TRBD2. CDR1 and CDR2 (germline): MRHNA, SNTAGT. J was trimmed by 2 bases and V by 6 bases; bases with no gene match: 4. The CDR3 is 14 amino acids.